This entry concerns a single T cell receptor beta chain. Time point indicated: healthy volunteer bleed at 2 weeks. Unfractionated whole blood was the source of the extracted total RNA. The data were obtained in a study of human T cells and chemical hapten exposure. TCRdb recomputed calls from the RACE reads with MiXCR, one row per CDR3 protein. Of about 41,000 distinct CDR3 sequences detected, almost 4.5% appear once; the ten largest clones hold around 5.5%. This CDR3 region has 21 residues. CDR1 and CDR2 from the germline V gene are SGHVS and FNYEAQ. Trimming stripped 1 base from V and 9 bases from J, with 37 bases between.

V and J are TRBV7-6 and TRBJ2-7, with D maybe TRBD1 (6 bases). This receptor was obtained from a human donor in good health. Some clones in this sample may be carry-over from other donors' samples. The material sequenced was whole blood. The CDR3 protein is CASSLVGIGITTRTEGLRQYF. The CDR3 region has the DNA TGTGCCAGCAGCTTAGTGGGTATCGGGATCACAACACGGACAGAGGGCCTCAGGCAGTACTTC.